The 13 T cell receptor beta chains below come from one sample, sequenced in a study of blood T cells in healthy people across ages. Combining a sample-barcoded 5' primer with a J-beta primer mix, a second PCR ran for about 6 to 11 cycles. TCRdb recomputed calls from the 5' RACE reads with MiXCR, one row per CDR3 protein. Among around 990,000 distinct CDR3 sequences, about 25% were seen once, and the ten largest hold 0.75%. These data were also filed under a second study, of T cells of mothers and their children.

Sequencing was done on a sample of blood. Source of these receptors: a girl aged 2-10 years in good health.

The table lists this clonotype with many counts. The chain couples TRBV9 to TRBJ2-5; TRBD2 aligns across 8 bases. CDR1 is SGDLS and CDR2 is YYNGEE in the germline V gene. Trimming took 0 bases from V and 3 from J; bases not matched to a gene: 7. This CDR3 comprises 16 residues. CDR3 in DNA: TGTGCCAGCAGCGTAGACGGGGCGGGAGGAAAAGAGACCCAGTACTTC. Translation gives CASSVDGAGGKETQYF. The full variable domain, its missing parts supplied by reference TRBV9 and TRBJ2-5, is DSGVTQTPKHLITATGQRVTLRCSPRSGDLSVYWYQQSLDQGLQFLIQYYNGEERAKGNILERFSAQQFPDLHSELNLSSLELGDSALYFCASSVDGAGGKETQYFGPGTRLLVL.

V and J are TRBV28 and TRBJ2-5, with D perhaps matching TRBD1 (6 bases). The J call may be faulty, since TRBJ2-7 better matches the DNA end. Germline assignment: CDR1 MDHEN and CDR2 SYDVKM. CDR3 length: 14 amino acids. The CDR3 DNA follows: TGTGCCAGCGAAACCAGGGGCGCCATCTACGAGCAGTACTTC. The encoded protein is CASETRGAIYEQYF.

This chain joins TRBV25-1 and TRBJ2-7; 10 bases fit TRBD2. CDR1 MGHDK and CDR2 SYGVNS come from the germline V gene. The CDR3 has 16 amino acids. V trimming: 3 bases; J trimming: 3 bases; junction bases outside the gene matches: 8. The CDR3 sequence is CASSDPGASGSYEQYF. In DNA, the CDR3 is TGTGCCAGCAGTGATCCCGGGGCTAGCGGGAGCTACGAGCAGTACTTC.

This chain connects TRBV7-2 to TRBJ2-5; the D gene is possibly TRBD1 (6 bases). Germline values: CDR1 SGHTA, CDR2 FQGNSA. The CDR3 consists of 15 residues. V was cut by 7 bases and J by 4 bases, with 19 bases left in between. CDR3 nucleotide sequence: TGTGCCAGCACCGTCTTACGGGCGACAGGAGAGACCCAGTACTTC. This translates into CASTVLRATGETQYF.

The CDR3 sequence is CASSSYEWGQPQETQYF. The CDR3 coding sequence is TGTGCCAGCAGCTCTTATGAGTGGGGACAGCCCCAAGAGACCCAGTACTTC. The chain joins TRBV7-9 to TRBJ2-5; 7 bases are shared with TRBD1. Losses at the gene ends were 4 bases for V and 1 base for J; bases not matched to a gene: 12. The CDR3 has 17 residues. Germline values: CDR1 SEHNR, CDR2 FQNEAQ (reference sequence).

Notes on this clonotype: Since no conserved phenylalanine or tryptophan closes the CDR3, a read error is the likely cause. J is TRBJ1-2 and V is TRBV28; D might be TRBD1 (5 bases). V dropped 6 bases and J dropped 6 bases, with 14 bases sitting between them. This CDR3 region has 13 residues. In germline, CDR1 is MDHEN, CDR2 SYDVKM. The CDR3 nucleotides read TGTGCCAGCAGCCTTTCTGGGGCGGATGGCTACACCCTC. This gives the protein CASSLSGADGYTL.

The rearrangement links TRBV3-1 to TRBJ2-3, with 7 positions matching TRBD2. The junction had 6 bases not matched to a gene; V was cut back by 4 bases and J by 8 bases. The CDR3 sequence is 13 residues long. Germline CDR1 LGHDT, CDR2 YNNKEL (reference sequence). CDR3 residues: CASSLWGGSTQYF. Here the CDR3 DNA reads TGTGCCAGCAGCCTATGGGGGGGTTCTACGCAGTATTTT.

The rearrangement uses TRBV5-1 and TRBJ2-1; D is uncertain. Germline V lookup: CDR1 SGHRS, CDR2 YFSETQ. Trimming cost V 6 bases and J 2 bases, with 12 bases left between them. The CDR3 is 14 residues long. This CDR3 reads CASKVSSAYNEQFF. DNA of the CDR3: TGCGCCAGCAAGGTGAGTTCGGCCTACAATGAGCAGTTCTTC.

This chain connects TRBV6-1 to TRBJ2-5; possible D gene TRBD1, 6 bases. Germline V gene lookup returns CDR1 MNHNS and CDR2 SASEGT. Trimming cost V 8 bases and J 5 bases, with 15 bases left between them. This CDR3 has 13 residues. CDR3 nucleotide sequence: TGTGCCAGCGGAGATACAGGGCCGGAGACCCAGTACTTC. This codes for CASGDTGPETQYF.

Only a few counts were recorded for this clonotype. The V gene is TRBV12-5, the J gene TRBJ1-5; D is unclear. The germline V gene encodes CDR1 LGHNT and CDR2 FRNRAP. Trimming pared 3 bases from V and 4 bases from J, leaving 10 bases between. The CDR3 is made up of 14 amino acids. The CDR3 sequence is CASGFEGWNQPQHF. The CDR3 DNA follows: TGTGCTAGTGGTTTTGAGGGATGGAATCAGCCCCAGCATTTT.

The J gene is TRBJ2-5, the V gene TRBV6-1, with 7 nucleotides matching TRBD1. The CDR3 runs to 13 residues. From germline, CDR1 is MNHNS and CDR2 SASEGT. Losses at the gene ends were 7 bases for V and 3 bases for J; bases not matched to a gene: 5. The CDR3 sequence: CASTSTGEETQYF. The CDR3 DNA follows: TGTGCCAGCACCTCCACAGGGGAAGAGACCCAGTACTTC.

This chain links TRBV29-1 with TRBJ2-7; D remains ambiguous. This CDR3 spans 12 amino acids. Germline lookup yields CDR1 SQVTM and CDR2 ANQGSEA. V lost 1 base and J 7 bases, leaving 11 bases between the germline ends. CDR3 residues: CSVEGRIWEQYF. The CDR3 DNA sequence: TGCAGCGTTGAAGGGCGGATTTGGGAGCAGTACTTC.

This sequence joins TRBV29-1 and TRBJ2-5; D is unclear. The CDR3 is 13 amino acids. Germline assignment: CDR1 SQVTM and CDR2 ANQGSEA. Between the trimmed V and J ends, which lost 6 bases and 2 bases, there was a span of 13 bases. CDR3 sequence reads: CSVGGDLQETQYF. The CDR3 nucleotides are TGCAGCGTAGGTGGGGATTTACAAGAGACCCAGTACTTC.